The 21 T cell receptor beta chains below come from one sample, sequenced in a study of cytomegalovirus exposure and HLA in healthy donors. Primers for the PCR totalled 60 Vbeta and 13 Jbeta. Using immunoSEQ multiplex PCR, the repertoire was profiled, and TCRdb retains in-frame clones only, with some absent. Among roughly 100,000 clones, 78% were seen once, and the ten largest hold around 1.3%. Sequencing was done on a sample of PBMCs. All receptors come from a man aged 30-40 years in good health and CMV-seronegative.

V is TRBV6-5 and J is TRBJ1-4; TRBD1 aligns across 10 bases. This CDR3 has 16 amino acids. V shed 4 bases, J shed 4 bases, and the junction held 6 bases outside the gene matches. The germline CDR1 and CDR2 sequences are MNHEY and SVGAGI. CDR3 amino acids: CASSWGQGIGNEKLFF. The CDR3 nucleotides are TGTGCCAGCAGTTGGGGACAGGGGATTGGTAATGAAAAACTGTTTTTT.

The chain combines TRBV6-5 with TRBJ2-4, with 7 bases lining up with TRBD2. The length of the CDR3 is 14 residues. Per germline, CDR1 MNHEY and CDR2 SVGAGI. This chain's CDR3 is CATAGVRAKNIQYF. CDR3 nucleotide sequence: TGTGCTACGGCGGGAGTTCGAGCCAAAAACATTCAGTACTTC.

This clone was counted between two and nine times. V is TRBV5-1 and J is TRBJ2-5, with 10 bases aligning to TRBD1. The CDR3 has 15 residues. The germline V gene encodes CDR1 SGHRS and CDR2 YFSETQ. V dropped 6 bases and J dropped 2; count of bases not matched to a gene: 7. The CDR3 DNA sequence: TGCGCCAGCACGAAAGGACAGGGGGTTCAAGAGACCCAGTACTTC. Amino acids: CASTKGQGVQETQYF.

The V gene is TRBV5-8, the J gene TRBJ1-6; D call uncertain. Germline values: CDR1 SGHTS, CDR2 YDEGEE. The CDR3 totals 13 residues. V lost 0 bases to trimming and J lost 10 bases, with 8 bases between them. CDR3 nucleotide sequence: TGTGCCAGCAGCTTGGTCCCGCGCTCACCCCTCCACTTT. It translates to CASSLVPRSPLHF.

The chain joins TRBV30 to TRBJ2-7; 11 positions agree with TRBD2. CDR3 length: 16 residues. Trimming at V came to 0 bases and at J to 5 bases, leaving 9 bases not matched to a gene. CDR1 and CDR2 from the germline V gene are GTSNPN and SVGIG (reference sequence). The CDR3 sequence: CAWSVSLSGRGDEQYF. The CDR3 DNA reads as TGTGCCTGGAGTGTATCCCTTAGCGGGAGGGGTGACGAGCAGTACTTC. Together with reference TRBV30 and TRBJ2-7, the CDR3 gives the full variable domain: SQTIHQWPATLVQPVGSPLSLECTVEGTSNPNLYWYRQAAGRGLQLLFYSVGIGQISSEVPQNLSASRPQDRQFILSSKKLLLSDSGFYLCAWSVSLSGRGDEQYFGPGTRLTVT.

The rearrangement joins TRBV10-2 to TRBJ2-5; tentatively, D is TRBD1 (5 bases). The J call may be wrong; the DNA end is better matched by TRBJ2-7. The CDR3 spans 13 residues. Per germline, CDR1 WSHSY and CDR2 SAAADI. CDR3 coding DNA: TGCGCCAGCAGTGACCTTAGGGGCTACGAGCAGTACTTC. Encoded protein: CASSDLRGYEQYF.

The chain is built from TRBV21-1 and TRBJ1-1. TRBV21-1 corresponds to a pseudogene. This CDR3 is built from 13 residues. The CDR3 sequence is CASSQTNGTEAFF. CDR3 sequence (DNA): TGTGCCAGCAGCCAGACGAACGGGACTGAAGCTTTCTTT.

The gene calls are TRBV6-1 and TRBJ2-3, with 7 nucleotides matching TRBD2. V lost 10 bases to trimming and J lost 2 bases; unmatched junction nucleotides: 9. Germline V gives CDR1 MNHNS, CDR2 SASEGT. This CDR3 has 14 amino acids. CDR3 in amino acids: CAMSLRGDTDTQYF. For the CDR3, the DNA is TGTGCCATGAGCCTTCGGGGGGACACAGATACGCAGTATTTT.

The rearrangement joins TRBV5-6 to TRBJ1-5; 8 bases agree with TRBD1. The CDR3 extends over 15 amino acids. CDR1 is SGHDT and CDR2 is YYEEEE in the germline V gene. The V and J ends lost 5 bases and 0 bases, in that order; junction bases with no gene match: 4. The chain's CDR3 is CASSQGARSNQPQHF. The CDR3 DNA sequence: TGTGCCAGCAGTCAGGGGGCGCGTAGCAATCAGCCCCAGCATTTT.

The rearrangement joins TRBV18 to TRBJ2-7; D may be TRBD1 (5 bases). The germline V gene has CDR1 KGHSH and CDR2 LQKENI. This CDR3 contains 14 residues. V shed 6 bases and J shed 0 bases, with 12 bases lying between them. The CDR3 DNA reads TGTGCCAGCTCCGATACAGGTTCCTCCTACGAGCAGTACTTC. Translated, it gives CASSDTGSSYEQYF.

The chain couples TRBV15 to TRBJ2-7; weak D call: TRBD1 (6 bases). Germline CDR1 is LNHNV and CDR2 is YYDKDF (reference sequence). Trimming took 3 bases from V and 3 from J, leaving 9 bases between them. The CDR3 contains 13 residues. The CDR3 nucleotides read TGTGCCACCAGCAGTGGACAGTTCTACGAGCAGTACTTC. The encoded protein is CATSSGQFYEQYF.

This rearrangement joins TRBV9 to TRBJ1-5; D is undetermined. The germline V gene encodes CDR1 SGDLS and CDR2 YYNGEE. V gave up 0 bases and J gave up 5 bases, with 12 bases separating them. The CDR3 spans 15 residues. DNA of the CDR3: TGTGCCAGCAGCGTAGACCCAGAGGGATATCAGCCCCAGCATTTT. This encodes CASSVDPEGYQPQHF.

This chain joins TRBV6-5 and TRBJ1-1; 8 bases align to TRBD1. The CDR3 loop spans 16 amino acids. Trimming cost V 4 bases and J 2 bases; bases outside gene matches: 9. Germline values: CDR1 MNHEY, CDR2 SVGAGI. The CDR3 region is CASSSTGTGFNTEAFF. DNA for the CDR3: TGTGCCAGCAGTTCGACCGGGACAGGCTTTAACACTGAAGCTTTCTTT.

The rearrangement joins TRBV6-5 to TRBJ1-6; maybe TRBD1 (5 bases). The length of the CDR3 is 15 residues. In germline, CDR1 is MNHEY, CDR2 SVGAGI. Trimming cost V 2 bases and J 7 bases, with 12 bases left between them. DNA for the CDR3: TGTGCCAGCAGTTACGCGACAGTGCGGAATTCACCCCTCCACTTT. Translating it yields CASSYATVRNSPLHF.

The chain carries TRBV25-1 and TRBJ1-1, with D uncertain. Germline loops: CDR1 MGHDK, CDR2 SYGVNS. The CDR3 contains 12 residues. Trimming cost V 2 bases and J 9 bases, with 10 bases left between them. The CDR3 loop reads CASSEGSRKAFF. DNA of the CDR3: TGTGCCAGCAGTGAAGGTAGCCGAAAAGCTTTCTTT.

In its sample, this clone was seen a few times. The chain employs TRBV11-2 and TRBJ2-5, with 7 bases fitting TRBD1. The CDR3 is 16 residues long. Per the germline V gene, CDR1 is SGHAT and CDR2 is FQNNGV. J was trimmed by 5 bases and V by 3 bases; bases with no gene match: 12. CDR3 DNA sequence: TGTGCCAGCAGCTTTGTTAGGGCAGGGGGTCACGAGACCCAGTACTTC. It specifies CASSFVRAGGHETQYF.

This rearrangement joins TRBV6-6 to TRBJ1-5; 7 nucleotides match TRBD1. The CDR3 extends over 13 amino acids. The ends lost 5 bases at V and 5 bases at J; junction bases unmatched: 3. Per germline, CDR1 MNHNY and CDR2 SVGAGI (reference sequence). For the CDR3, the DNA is TGTGCCAGCAGTCTCACAGGGGATCAGCCCCAGCATTTT. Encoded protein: CASSLTGDQPQHF.

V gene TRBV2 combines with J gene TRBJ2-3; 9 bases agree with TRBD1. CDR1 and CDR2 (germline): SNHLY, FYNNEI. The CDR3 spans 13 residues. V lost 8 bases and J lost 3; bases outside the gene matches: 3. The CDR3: CASQGQGTDTQYF. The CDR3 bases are TGTGCCAGCCAGGGACAGGGTACAGATACGCAGTATTTT.

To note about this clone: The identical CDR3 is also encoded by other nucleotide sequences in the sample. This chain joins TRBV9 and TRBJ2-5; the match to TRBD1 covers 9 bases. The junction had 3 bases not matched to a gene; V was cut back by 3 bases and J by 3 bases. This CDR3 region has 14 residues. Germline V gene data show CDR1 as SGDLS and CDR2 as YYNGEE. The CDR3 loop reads CASSARTGEETQYF. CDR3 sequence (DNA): TGTGCCAGCAGCGCCAGGACAGGGGAAGAGACCCAGTACTTC.

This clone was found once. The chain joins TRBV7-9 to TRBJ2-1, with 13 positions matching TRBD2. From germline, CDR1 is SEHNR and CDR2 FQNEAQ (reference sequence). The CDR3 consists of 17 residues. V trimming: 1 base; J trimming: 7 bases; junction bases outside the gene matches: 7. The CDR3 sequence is CASSLESSGLAGNEQFF. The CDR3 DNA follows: TGTGCCAGCAGCTTAGAGAGTTCGGGACTAGCGGGAAATGAGCAGTTCTTC.

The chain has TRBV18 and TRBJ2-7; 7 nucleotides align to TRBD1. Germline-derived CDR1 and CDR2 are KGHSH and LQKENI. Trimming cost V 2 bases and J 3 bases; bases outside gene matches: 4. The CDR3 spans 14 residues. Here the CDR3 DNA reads TGTGCCAGCTCACCAGGGACAGTCAACTACGAGCAGTACTTC. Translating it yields CASSPGTVNYEQYF. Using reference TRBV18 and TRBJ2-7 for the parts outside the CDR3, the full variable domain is NAGVMQNPRHLVRRRGQEARLRCSPMKGHSHVYWYRQLPEEGLKFMVYLQKENIIDESGMPKERFSAEFPKEGPSILRIQQVVRGDSAAYFCASSPGTVNYEQYFGPGTRLTVT.